One and the same sample provided the 9 T cell receptor beta chains below, sequenced in a study of T cells after yellow fever vaccination (dated by TCRdb to about 2019). Per the publication, the treatment or condition label means: live attenuated yellow fever vaccine strain. Receptors were amplified or captured by 5' RACE. Data came from an Illumina HiSeq 2500. The public reads were quality trimmed at Q25 with fastp and then assembled into clones with MiXCR by TCRdb, keeping productive beta chains. CDR3 protein sequences are deduplicated, and each keeps its most common genes and DNA. The sample profile shows 160,000 or so distinct CDR3 sequences; 5.5% to 7.5% of them were found once. Over 2% of the sample goes to the ten largest clones. The source was CD4+ T cells sorted from PBMCs, collected less than 6 days after the first yellow fever vaccination. These receptors all stem from a man younger than 35 who received the YFV17D yellow fever vaccine.

The chain joins TRBV7-3 to TRBJ2-2; 7 nucleotides match TRBD1. Germline V gene sequence: CDR1 SGHTA, CDR2 FQGTGA. J lost 6 bases, V lost 6 bases, and 4 bases had no gene match. The CDR3 has 13 residues. The CDR3 nucleotides are TGTGCCAGCAGAGATACAGGGGCCGGGGAGCTGTTTTTT. Amino acid sequence: CASRDTGAGELFF.

The chain uses TRBV5-5 and TRBJ2-7; 8 positions agree with TRBD1. This CDR3 region has 12 residues. Germline CDR1 SGHKS, CDR2 YYEKEE (reference sequence). CDR3 sequence: CASSQPGQAPNV. In nucleotides, the CDR3 is TGTGCCAGCAGCCAACCGGGACAGGCTCCGAACGTC.

At least ten counts were recorded for this clonotype. This chain connects TRBV3-1 to TRBJ2-3; TRBD1 is a possible D gene (5 bases). V gave up 10 bases and J gave up 3 bases, with 29 bases separating them. The CDR3 spans 18 residues. The germline CDR1 and CDR2 sequences are LGHDT and YNNKEL (reference sequence). The CDR3 region has the DNA TGTGCCACCTCCGGGCCGATCCGCAGGGATATAGGAACAGATACGCAGTATTTT. Its protein is CATSGPIRRDIGTDTQYF.

This clonotype was picked up many times. The chain is built from TRBV24-1 and TRBJ2-7; 8 positions match TRBD1. V trimming: 11 bases; J trimming: 7 bases; junction bases outside the gene matches: 18. The CDR3 has 15 residues. Looked up from germline, CDR1 is KGHDR and CDR2 is SFDVKD. Written as DNA, the CDR3 is TGTGCCAACCTCCCCAAGGACAGGGAGGTGAGGGAGCAGTACTTC. Translating it yields CANLPKDREVREQYF.

This clonotype was counted ten times or more. This chain links TRBV5-1 with TRBJ2-3; TRBD2 matches 9 bases. This CDR3 is 14 amino acids long. V gave up 0 bases and J gave up 13 bases; unmatched junction bases: 9. The V gene's germline CDR1 is SGHRS and CDR2 YFSETQ. Here the CDR3 reads CASSLELSGGTEYF. CDR3 DNA sequence: TGCGCCAGCAGCTTGGAGCTTAGCGGGGGCACAGAGTATTTT. Based on the CDR3 plus reference TRBV5-1 and TRBJ2-3, the full variable domain is KAGVTQTPRYLIKTRGQQVTLSCSPISGHRSVSWYQQTPGQGLQFLFEYFSETQRNKGNFPGRFSGRQFSNSRSEMNVSTLELGDSALYLCASSLELSGGTEYFGPGTRLTVL.

This clonotype was seen a handful of times. J is TRBJ2-5 and V is TRBV20-1; tentative D call: TRBD1 (6 bases). This CDR3 comprises 13 residues. Trimming took 5 bases from V and 6 from J, leaving 16 bases between them. The germline V gene has CDR1 DFQATT and CDR2 SNEGSKA (reference sequence). As DNA, the CDR3 is TGCAGTGCTGGGACATCCTATTTACAGACCCAGTACTTC. Amino acids: CSAGTSYLQTQYF.

This clonotype was observed at least ten times. J is TRBJ2-5 and V is TRBV5-1; no reliable D call. This CDR3 has 17 amino acids. Germline CDR1 and CDR2: SGHRS and YFSETQ. V was trimmed by 0 bases and J by 1 base, leaving 16 bases between them. CDR3 region: CASSLAINERSQETQYF. The CDR3 DNA is TGCGCCAGCAGCTTGGCCATCAATGAGAGGAGCCAAGAGACCCAGTACTTC.

There are many counts of this clonotype. This chain joins TRBV7-2 and TRBJ2-2; D remains ambiguous. The CDR3 is 15 residues long. V was cut by 3 bases and J by 3 bases, with 11 bases left in between. CDR1 is SGHTA and CDR2 is FQGNSA in the germline V gene. The CDR3 region has the DNA TGTGCCAGCAGCTTCGGGTCTATCGACACCGGGGAGCTGTTTTTT. This gives the protein CASSFGSIDTGELFF.

This clonotype was seen ten or more times. The V and J genes are TRBV5-1 and TRBJ2-3; unclear D gene. Deletions cut 0 bases from V and 0 bases from J, with 8 bases between. CDR1 and CDR2 from the germline V gene are SGHRS and YFSETQ. The CDR3 is made up of 15 amino acids. CDR3 in amino acids: CASSLAPTSTDTQYF. In DNA, the CDR3 is TGCGCCAGCAGCTTGGCCCCGACGAGCACAGATACGCAGTATTTT.